This T cell receptor beta chain was observed in a study of blood T cell repertoires in COVID-19. Study at large: Donors in the United States, Italy and Spain gave samples during acute or convalescent COVID-19. T cells, B-cell-depleted T cells, or PBMCs supplied cDNA or gDNA.

Points on this clone: Given a much more abundant clone one base away, this may be a read error.

The length of the CDR3 is 14 residues. V gave up 4 bases and J gave up 5 bases, with 11 bases separating them. The germline V gene encodes CDR1 SGHAT and CDR2 FQNNGV. In the authors' workflow: It was from reference gene primer amplification that nucleated cell counts were estimated. TCRdb's table, derived via immunoSEQ multiplex PCR, lists solely in-frame clones and lacks some. Clonal size and the V and J genes are those of that table, whereas D and trimming came from the DNA. The sample lists about 100,000 clones, about 90% occurring once. This clonotype was sampled from a human donor in a cohort sampled during active COVID-19. The V call is TRBV11-2, the J call TRBJ2-2; D is possibly TRBD2 (5 bases). The sample taken for sequencing was peripheral blood. The CDR3 region is CASSSPGETGELFF. Here the CDR3 DNA reads TGTGCCAGCAGCTCCCCCGGGGAGACCGGGGAGCTGTTTTTT.